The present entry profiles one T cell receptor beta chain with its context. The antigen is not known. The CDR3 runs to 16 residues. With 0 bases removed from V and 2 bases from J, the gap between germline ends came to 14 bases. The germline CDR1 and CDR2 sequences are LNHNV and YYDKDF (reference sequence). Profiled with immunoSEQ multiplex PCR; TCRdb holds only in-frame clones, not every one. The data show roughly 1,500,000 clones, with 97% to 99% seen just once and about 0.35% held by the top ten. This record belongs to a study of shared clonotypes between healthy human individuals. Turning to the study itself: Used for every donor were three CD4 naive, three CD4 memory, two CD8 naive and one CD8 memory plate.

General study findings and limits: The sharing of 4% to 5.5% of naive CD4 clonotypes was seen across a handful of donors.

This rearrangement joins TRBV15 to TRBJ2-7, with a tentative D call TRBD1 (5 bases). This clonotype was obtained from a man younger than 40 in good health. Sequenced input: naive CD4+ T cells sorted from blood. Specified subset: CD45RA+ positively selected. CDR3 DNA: TGTGCCACCAGCAGAGATCATTCAGGGTTGCCCTACGAGCAGTACTTC. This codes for CATSRDHSGLPYEQYF.